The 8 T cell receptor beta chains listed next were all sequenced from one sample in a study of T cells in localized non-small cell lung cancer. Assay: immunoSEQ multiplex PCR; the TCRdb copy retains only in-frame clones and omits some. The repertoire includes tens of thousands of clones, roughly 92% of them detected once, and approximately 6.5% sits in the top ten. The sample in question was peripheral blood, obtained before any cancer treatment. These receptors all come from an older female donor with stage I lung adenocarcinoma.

The CDR3, as DNA: TGTGCCAGCTATCGTTCGCACCAAAGCTCCTACAATGAGCAGTTCTTC. Translating gives CASYRSHQSSYNEQFF. This chain connects TRBV7-9 to TRBJ2-1, with no clear D. Trimming took off 8 bases at V and 0 bases at J, with 17 bases between the two ends. The germline V gene encodes CDR1 SEHNR and CDR2 FQNEAQ (reference sequence). The CDR3 runs to 16 residues.

CDR3 sequence: CASSIVAGVGTEAFF. The CDR3 bases are TGTGCCAGTAGTATAGTGGCAGGGGTAGGAACTGAAGCTTTCTTT. The chain joins TRBV19 to TRBJ1-1, with D possibly being TRBD1 (6 bases). The V and J ends lost 1 base and 5 bases respectively, with 14 bases between them. Looked up from germline, CDR1 is LNHDA and CDR2 is SQIVND (reference sequence). The CDR3 consists of 15 residues. The full variable domain, its missing parts supplied by reference TRBV19 and TRBJ1-1, is DGGITQSPKYLFRKEGQNVTLSCEQNLNHDAMYWYRQDPGQGLRLIYYSQIVNDFQKGDIAEGYSVSREKKESFPLTVTSAQKNPTAFYLCASSIVAGVGTEAFFGQGTRLTVV.

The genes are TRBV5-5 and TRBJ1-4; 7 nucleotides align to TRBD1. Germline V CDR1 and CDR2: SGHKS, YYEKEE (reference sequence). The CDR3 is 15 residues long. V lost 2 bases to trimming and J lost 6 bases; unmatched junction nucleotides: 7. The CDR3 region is CASSFLAQGDEKLFF. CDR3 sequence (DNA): TGTGCCAGCAGCTTTCTCGCGCAGGGGGATGAAAAACTGTTTTTT.

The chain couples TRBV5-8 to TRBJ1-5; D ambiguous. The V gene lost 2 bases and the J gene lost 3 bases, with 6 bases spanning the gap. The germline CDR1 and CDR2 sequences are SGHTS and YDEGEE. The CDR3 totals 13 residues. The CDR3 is CASSFLDNQPQHF. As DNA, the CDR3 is TGTGCCAGCAGCTTTTTAGACAATCAGCCCCAGCATTTT.

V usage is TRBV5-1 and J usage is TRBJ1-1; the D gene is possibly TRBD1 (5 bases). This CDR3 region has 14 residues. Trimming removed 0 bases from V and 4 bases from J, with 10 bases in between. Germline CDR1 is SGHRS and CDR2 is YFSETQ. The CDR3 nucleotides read TGCGCCAGCAGCTTGGCAGGGAGTAGCACTGAAGCTTTCTTT. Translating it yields CASSLAGSSTEAFF.

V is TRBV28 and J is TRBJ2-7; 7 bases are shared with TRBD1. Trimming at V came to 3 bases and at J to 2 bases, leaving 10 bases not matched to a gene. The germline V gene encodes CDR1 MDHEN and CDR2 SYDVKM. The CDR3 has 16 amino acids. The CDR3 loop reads CASSFRGQWKAYEQYV. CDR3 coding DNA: TGTGCCAGCAGTTTCAGGGGACAGTGGAAAGCCTACGAGCAGTACGTC.

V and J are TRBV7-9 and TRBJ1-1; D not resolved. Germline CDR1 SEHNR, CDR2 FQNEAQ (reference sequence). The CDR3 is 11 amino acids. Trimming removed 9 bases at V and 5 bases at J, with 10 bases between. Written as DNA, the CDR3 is TGTGCCAGTGAGCGGGGTACTGAAGCTTTCTTT. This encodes CASERGTEAFF. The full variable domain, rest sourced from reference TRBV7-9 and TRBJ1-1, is DTGVSQNPRHKITKRGQNVTFRCDPISEHNRLYWYRQTLGQGPEFLTYFQNEAQLEKSRLLSDRFSAERPKGSFSTLEIQRTEQGDSAMYLCASERGTEAFFGQGTRLTVV.

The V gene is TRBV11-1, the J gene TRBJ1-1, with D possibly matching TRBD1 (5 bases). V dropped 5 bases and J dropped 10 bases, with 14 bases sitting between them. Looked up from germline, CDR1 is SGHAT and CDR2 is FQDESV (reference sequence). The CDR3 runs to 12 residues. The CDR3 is CASSQNRDSAFF. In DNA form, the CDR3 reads TGTGCCAGCAGCCAGAACCGGGACTCAGCTTTCTTT.